The present T cell receptor beta chain was sequenced within a study of T cells expressing NK-cell markers. Study overall: The TCR beta repertoires were obtained from sorted CD3+CD56+NKG2C+, CD3+CD56+NKG2C- and CD3+CD56-NKG2C+ T cells. There were seven HCMV-seropositive donors and one seronegative donor among the eight sequenced.

Comment on this clonotype: The antigen remains unidentified.

TCRdb re-called the 5' RACE reads; one entry per CDR3 protein, DNA not given. Seen in this sample are 150,000 to 180,000 distinct CDR3 sequences; the ten most common clones hold around 35%. Study-level findings and limits: CD8+ T cells in 5 to 7 donors included dominant NKG2C+ clonotypes at about 1.0-7.0%.

CDR1 and CDR2 from the germline V gene are MNHEY and SVGEGT. The CDR3 is 19 residues long. The rearrangement joins TRBV6-2 or TRBV6-3 to TRBJ2-1; TCRdb's D call, TRBD1, is unchecked because there is no DNA. The receptor's source is a woman aged 45 to 65 in good health. Input material: blood T cells: a sorted CD56 or NKG2C T cell subset, CD4+ or CD8+ T cells, or bulk PBMC T cells (not recorded which). CDR3: CASSRNIETGGENDNEQFF.